Below are 26 T cell receptor beta chains sequenced from a single sample in a study of CD8 T cells in ankylosing spondylitis. Study outcomes and limitations: One TCR beta motif, made up of eight highly homologous variants, appeared characteristic of ankylosing spondylitis blood.

Their cognate antigens are unknown. TCRdb called the 5' RACE reads again in MiXCR, with one record for every CDR3 protein. The table records around 490,000 distinct CDR3 sequences, approximately 5.3% of them present only once. The source material was blood, either unsorted or a sorted T cell fraction (not recorded which). Receptors were obtained from a male donor with ankylosing spondylitis.

This clonotype was found many times. This sequence joins TRBV5-1 and TRBJ2-7, with 9 bases aligning to TRBD1. The V gene end was trimmed by 0 bases and the J gene end by 0 bases; junction bases not matched to a gene: 4. The CDR3 covers 16 residues. From germline, CDR1 is SGHRS and CDR2 YFSETQ. The CDR3 DNA reads TGCGCCAGCAGCTTGGAAGGACAGGGGCCCTCCTACGAGCAGTACTTC. Translated: CASSLEGQGPSYEQYF. Together with reference TRBV5-1 and TRBJ2-7, the CDR3 gives the full variable domain: KAGVTQTPRYLIKTRGQQVTLSCSPISGHRSVSWYQQTPGQGLQFLFEYFSETQRNKGNFPGRFSGRQFSNSRSEMNVSTLELGDSALYLCASSLEGQGPSYEQYFGPGTRLTVT.

This clonotype was detected many times. This chain connects TRBV12-3 or TRBV12-4 to TRBJ2-2; D is unresolved. V gave up 5 bases and J gave up 6 bases, with 10 bases separating them. The CDR3 contains 13 residues. The CDR3 sequence: CASSPARPGELFF. The CDR3 DNA reads TGTGCCAGCAGTCCCGCCAGACCCGGGGAGCTGTTTTTT.

The chain employs TRBV28 and TRBJ2-1; D not resolved. This CDR3 region has 12 residues. The V end was cut by 3 bases, the J end by 3 bases, with 3 bases between. The V gene's germline CDR1 is MDHEN and CDR2 SYDVKM. The CDR3 reads CASSFFYNEQFF. The DNA for the CDR3 is TGTGCCAGCAGTTTTTTCTACAATGAGCAGTTCTTC. Drawing the rest from reference TRBV28 and TRBJ2-1, the complete variable domain is DVKVTQSSRYLVKRTGEKVFLECVQDMDHENMFWYRQDPGLGLRLIYFSYDVKMKEKGDIPEGYSVSREKKERFSLILESASTNQTSMYLCASSFFYNEQFFGPGTRLTVL.

This clonotype was detected many times. The chain recombines TRBV14 with TRBJ2-2; D is ambiguous. V dropped 4 bases and J dropped 2 bases, with 11 bases sitting between them. The CDR3 sequence is 15 residues long. Germline values: CDR1 SGHDN, CDR2 FVKESK. The CDR3 loop reads CASSPLGPNTGELFF. As DNA, the CDR3 is TGTGCCAGCAGCCCCCTAGGACCCAACACCGGGGAGCTGTTTTTT.

V is TRBV3-1 and J is TRBJ2-7, with 7 nucleotides matching TRBD2. Germline lookup yields CDR1 LGHDT and CDR2 YNNKEL (reference sequence). Trimming took 1 base from V and 2 from J; bases not matched to a gene: 5. The length of the CDR3 is 15 residues. The CDR3: CASSQGLAITYEQYF. The CDR3 region has the DNA TGTGCCAGCAGCCAAGGACTAGCTATCACCTACGAGCAGTACTTC.

This clonotype has at least ten counts. V is TRBV4-2 and J is TRBJ2-3, with 7 bases aligning to TRBD1. The CDR3 totals 15 residues. J gave up 6 bases and V 0 bases, and 6 bases lay outside the gene matches. Germline CDR1 is LGHNA and CDR2 is YNFKEQ. CDR3 bases: TGTGCCAGCAGCCAAGACGGGACAGCCGGGGATACGCAGTATTTT. It yields the protein CASSQDGTAGDTQYF.

This clonotype was recorded at least ten times. The CDR3 coding sequence is TGTGCCAGCAGTTTCGTAGCCTTGGGTCGGAATGAGCAGTTCTTC. Translated: CASSFVALGRNEQFF. This chain joins TRBV12-3 or TRBV12-4 and TRBJ2-1; D gene unclear. The CDR3 length is 15 residues. The V and J ends lost 3 bases and 7 bases respectively, with 16 bases between them.

The table lists this clonotype with many counts. The genes are TRBV5-1 and TRBJ2-3; TRBD2 agrees at 9 bases. Trimming took 5 bases from V and 4 from J; bases not matched to a gene: 8. Germline lookup yields CDR1 SGHRS and CDR2 YFSETQ. The CDR3 consists of 15 residues. In DNA, the CDR3 is TGCGCCAGCAGGACTAGCGGAGGTTTTGCAGATACGCAGTATTTT. Translation: CASRTSGGFADTQYF.

There are many counts of this clonotype. The chain links TRBV19 to TRBJ2-7, with 7 bases aligning to TRBD2. The CDR3 consists of 15 residues. From germline, CDR1 is LNHDA and CDR2 SQIVND (reference sequence). V lost 4 bases and J lost 0; bases outside the gene matches: 6. This CDR3 is CASSSLGGSSYEQYF. Here the CDR3 DNA reads TGTGCCAGTAGTAGCCTCGGGGGGAGCTCCTACGAGCAGTACTTC. Looking up the rest from reference TRBV19 and TRBJ2-7 gives the full variable domain: DGGITQSPKYLFRKEGQNVTLSCEQNLNHDAMYWYRQDPGQGLRLIYYSQIVNDFQKGDIAEGYSVSREKKESFPLTVTSAQKNPTAFYLCASSSLGGSSYEQYFGPGTRLTVT.

This clonotype occurred many times. The chain recombines TRBV27 with TRBJ2-3, with TRBD2 identical over 13 bases. The CDR3 is 16 residues long. J lost 11 bases, V lost 2 bases, and 10 bases had no gene match. Germline-derived CDR1 and CDR2 are MNHEY and SMNVEV (reference sequence). The CDR3, as DNA: TGTGCCAGCAGTTTAGCTGGGACTAGCGGGACTCTAGGGCAGTATTTT. This encodes CASSLAGTSGTLGQYF.

This clonotype was detected many times. The CDR3 reads CSALDRTDSYEQYF. Written as DNA, the CDR3 is TGCAGCGCCCTTGACCGGACCGATTCCTACGAGCAGTACTTC. This chain connects TRBV29-1 to TRBJ2-7; no firm D call. The CDR3 is 14 amino acids. V shed 7 bases and J shed 1 base, with 17 bases lying between them. In germline, CDR1 is SQVTM, CDR2 ANQGSEA.

Only a few counts were recorded for this clonotype. The rearrangement joins TRBV2 to TRBJ2-1, with TRBD1 matching 11 bases. Trimming removed 6 bases from V and 4 bases from J; junction bases left unmatched: 2. This CDR3 is 14 amino acids long. The V gene's germline CDR1 is SNHLY and CDR2 FYNNEI. CDR3 loop: CASRGTGGYNEQFF. The CDR3, as DNA: TGTGCCAGCAGAGGGACAGGGGGATACAATGAGCAGTTCTTC. The full variable domain, its missing parts supplied by reference TRBV2 and TRBJ2-1, is EPEVTQTPSHQVTQMGQEVILRCVPISNHLYFYWYRQILGQKVEFLVSFYNNEISEKSEIFDDQFSVERPDGSNFTLKIRSTKLEDSAMYFCASRGTGGYNEQFFGPGTRLTVL.

This clonotype was seen ten or more times. This rearrangement joins TRBV20-1 to TRBJ1-2; perhaps TRBD1 as D (5 bases). V was clipped by 3 bases and J by 3 bases, with 14 bases between them. Germline V gives CDR1 DFQATT, CDR2 SNEGSKA (reference sequence). There are 14 residues in the CDR3. For the CDR3, the DNA is TGCAGTGCTAGCCCTTGGGGGTCCTACTATGGCTACACCTTC. This translates into CSASPWGSYYGYTF.

The sample holds many counts of this clonotype. In DNA, the CDR3 is TGTGCCAGCGGGATCACAGGGTCGGGCTATGGCTACACCTTC. This sequence encodes CASGITGSGYGYTF. V gene TRBV27 combines with J gene TRBJ1-2; D perhaps matches TRBD1 (6 bases). Germline V gene data show CDR1 as MNHEY and CDR2 as SMNVEV (reference sequence). The CDR3 sequence is 14 residues long. V lost 8 bases and J lost 4, with 17 bases in between.

This clonotype showed up many times. The V and J genes are TRBV20-1 and TRBJ2-3, with D possibly TRBD1 on 7 matching bases. V was cut by 5 bases and J by 7 bases, with 22 bases left in between. Germline CDR1 and CDR2: DFQATT and SNEGSKA (reference sequence). The CDR3 extends over 15 amino acids. The CDR3 DNA reads TGCAGTGCTCGCCAGGGGGGCAGGGACCGGCATACGCAGTATTTT. Its translation: CSARQGGRDRHTQYF.

This clonotype has ten or more counts. The chain carries TRBV7-9 and TRBJ1-1, with no clear D. Germline V lookup: CDR1 SEHNR, CDR2 FQNEAQ (reference sequence). The V and J ends lost 1 base and 10 bases respectively, with 13 bases between them. The CDR3 covers 13 residues. The CDR3 reads CASSLDGEGRAFF. DNA of the CDR3: TGTGCCAGCAGCTTAGATGGGGAAGGGAGAGCTTTCTTT. Combining the CDR3 with reference TRBV7-9 and TRBJ1-1 gives the whole variable domain DTGVSQNPRHKITKRGQNVTFRCDPISEHNRLYWYRQTLGQGPEFLTYFQNEAQLEKSRLLSDRFSAERPKGSFSTLEIQRTEQGDSAMYLCASSLDGEGRAFFGQGTRLTVV.

This clonotype showed up just a few times. This chain links TRBV11-2 with TRBJ2-7, with 10 positions matching TRBD1. The germline CDR1 and CDR2 sequences are SGHAT and FQNNGV. The CDR3 consists of 15 residues. The J segment lost 2 bases and the V segment lost 4 bases, leaving 5 bases of the junction unmatched. The CDR3 reads CASSSWTGGAYEQYF. The CDR3 nucleotides read TGTGCCAGCAGCTCGTGGACAGGGGGGGCCTACGAGCAGTACTTC.

There are many counts of this clonotype. For the CDR3, the DNA is TGCAGCGTGACGGGAATGGGGGGCACGGGCCTTTTCAAGAAGACCCAGTACTTC. This gives the protein CSVTGMGGTGLFKKTQYF. The J gene is TRBJ2-5, the V gene TRBV29-1, with D perhaps matching TRBD1 or TRBD2 (6 bases each). The CDR3 contains 18 residues. Trimming cost V 6 bases and J 6 bases, with 32 bases left between them. CDR1 is SQVTM and CDR2 is ANQGSEA in the germline V gene.

This clonotype was seen only a few times. The gene calls are TRBV21-1 and TRBJ2-2; the D call TRBD2 from the table was never checked on the DNA. TRBV21-1 is a listed pseudogene. The CDR3 consists of 18 residues. CDR3 loop: CASSSTRAGGANTGELFF. CDR3 in DNA: TGTGCCAGCAGCAGCACCCGAGCGGGGGGGGCGAACACCGGGGAGCTGTTTTTT.

This clonotype was observed many times. At one of its ends the junction is not consistent with the germline gene, which may arise from a read error. The V call is TRBV7-7, the J call TRBJ2-5; D perhaps matches TRBD1 (5 bases). This CDR3 region has 14 residues. Germline V gene data show CDR1 as SSHAT and CDR2 as FNYEAQ (reference sequence). The CDR3 DNA sequence: TGTGCTAGCAGCCGACAGTTTCAGCAAGAGACCCAGTACTTC. This sequence encodes CASSRQFQQETQYF. The complete variable domain, with remaining parts taken from reference TRBV7-7 and TRBJ2-5, reads GAGVSQSPRYKVTKRGQDVTLRCDPISSHATLYWYQQALGQGPEFLTYFNYEAQPDKSGLPSDRFSAERPEGSISTLTIQRTEQRDSAMYRCASSRQFQQETQYFGPGTRLLVL.

Ten or more counts support this clonotype. The chain couples TRBV6-1 to TRBJ1-2; D uncertain. CDR3 length: 15 residues. In germline, CDR1 is MNHNS, CDR2 SASEGT. V was shortened by 6 bases and J by 4 bases, with 18 bases between the two germline ends. The CDR3 DNA reads TGTGCCAGCAGCCCCGACACCCATTATATCTATGGCTACACCTTC. Protein: CASSPDTHYIYGYTF.

This clonotype was recorded many times. The CDR3 spells CSAAQTGAGEQYF. CDR3 in DNA: TGCAGTGCGGCCCAAACAGGGGCTGGCGAGCAGTACTTC. The chain combines TRBV20-1 with TRBJ2-7; 7 bases map to TRBD1. Germline V gives CDR1 DFQATT, CDR2 SNEGSKA (reference sequence). The V gene end was trimmed by 6 bases and the J gene end by 6 bases; junction bases not matched to a gene: 11. The CDR3 totals 13 residues.

This clonotype was seen repeatedly, ten times or more. The chain combines TRBV9 with TRBJ2-1; TRBD1 might be the D (7 bases). Germline V gene data show CDR1 as SGDLS and CDR2 as YYNGEE. The CDR3 is 16 amino acids. V dropped 3 bases and J dropped 5 bases, with 18 bases sitting between them. The CDR3 bases are TGTGCCAGCAGCGCCAGGGGGGACCTTATAAACAATGAGCAGTTCTTC. Residues: CASSARGDLINNEQFF.

This clonotype was seen at least ten times. This rearrangement joins TRBV28 to TRBJ2-3; 7 bases are a match to TRBD2. This CDR3 is 16 amino acids long. The V gene end was trimmed by 5 bases and the J gene end by 10 bases; junction bases not matched to a gene: 18. The germline V gene encodes CDR1 MDHEN and CDR2 SYDVKM. As DNA, the CDR3 is TGTGCCAGCAGTACCTCGACTAGCCCCATGGAGGGCCCGCAGTATTTT. Translated, it gives CASSTSTSPMEGPQYF.

This clonotype was seen at least ten times. This CDR3 reads CSALYRVKGSNYGYTF. In DNA form, the CDR3 reads TGCAGCGCCTTATACAGGGTGAAAGGGTCTAACTATGGCTACACCTTC. J is TRBJ1-2 and V is TRBV29-1; possibly TRBD1 for D (6 bases). This CDR3 has 16 amino acids. V was shortened by 7 bases and J by 0 bases, with 21 bases between the two germline ends. CDR1 SQVTM and CDR2 ANQGSEA come from the germline V gene.

This clonotype was observed at least ten times. The chain couples TRBV28 to TRBJ2-1, with 8 bases aligning to TRBD2. This CDR3 has 16 residues. Germline lookup yields CDR1 MDHEN and CDR2 SYDVKM. J was trimmed by 3 bases and V by 5 bases; bases with no gene match: 9. The DNA of the CDR3 is TGTGCCAGCAGTAAGGGACTAGTTAGCCTCTACAATGAGCAGTTCTTC. Protein product: CASSKGLVSLYNEQFF.